This T cell receptor beta chain was recovered during a study of blood T cell repertoires in COVID-19. Study in general: Samples came from the United States, Italy and Spain, spanning acute and convalescent COVID-19. PBMCs, B-cell-depleted T cells, or T cells provided the cDNA or gDNA that made up the material.

CDR1 and CDR2 (germline): LNHDA, SQIVND (reference sequence). The V segment lost 5 bases and the J segment 3 bases; nucleotides outside the gene matches: 6. The CDR3 loop spans 15 amino acids. Per the original data handling: Reference gene primer amplification gave nucleated cell count estimates. Clones were sequenced by immunoSEQ multiplex PCR, and TCRdb holds only the in-frame ones, with some missing. That table gives V, J and clone size, and the DNA gave D and trimming. The repertoire holds roughly 200,000 clones, with 87% as singletons. This TCR was sampled from a man in his 60s who had recovered from COVID-19. Sequenced material: peripheral blood. J is TRBJ1-4 and V is TRBV19; 7 bases fit TRBD1. DNA of the CDR3: TGTGCCAGTAGTGGGGGGACAGACCCTAATGAAAAACTGTTTTTT. Translated, it gives CASSGGTDPNEKLFF.